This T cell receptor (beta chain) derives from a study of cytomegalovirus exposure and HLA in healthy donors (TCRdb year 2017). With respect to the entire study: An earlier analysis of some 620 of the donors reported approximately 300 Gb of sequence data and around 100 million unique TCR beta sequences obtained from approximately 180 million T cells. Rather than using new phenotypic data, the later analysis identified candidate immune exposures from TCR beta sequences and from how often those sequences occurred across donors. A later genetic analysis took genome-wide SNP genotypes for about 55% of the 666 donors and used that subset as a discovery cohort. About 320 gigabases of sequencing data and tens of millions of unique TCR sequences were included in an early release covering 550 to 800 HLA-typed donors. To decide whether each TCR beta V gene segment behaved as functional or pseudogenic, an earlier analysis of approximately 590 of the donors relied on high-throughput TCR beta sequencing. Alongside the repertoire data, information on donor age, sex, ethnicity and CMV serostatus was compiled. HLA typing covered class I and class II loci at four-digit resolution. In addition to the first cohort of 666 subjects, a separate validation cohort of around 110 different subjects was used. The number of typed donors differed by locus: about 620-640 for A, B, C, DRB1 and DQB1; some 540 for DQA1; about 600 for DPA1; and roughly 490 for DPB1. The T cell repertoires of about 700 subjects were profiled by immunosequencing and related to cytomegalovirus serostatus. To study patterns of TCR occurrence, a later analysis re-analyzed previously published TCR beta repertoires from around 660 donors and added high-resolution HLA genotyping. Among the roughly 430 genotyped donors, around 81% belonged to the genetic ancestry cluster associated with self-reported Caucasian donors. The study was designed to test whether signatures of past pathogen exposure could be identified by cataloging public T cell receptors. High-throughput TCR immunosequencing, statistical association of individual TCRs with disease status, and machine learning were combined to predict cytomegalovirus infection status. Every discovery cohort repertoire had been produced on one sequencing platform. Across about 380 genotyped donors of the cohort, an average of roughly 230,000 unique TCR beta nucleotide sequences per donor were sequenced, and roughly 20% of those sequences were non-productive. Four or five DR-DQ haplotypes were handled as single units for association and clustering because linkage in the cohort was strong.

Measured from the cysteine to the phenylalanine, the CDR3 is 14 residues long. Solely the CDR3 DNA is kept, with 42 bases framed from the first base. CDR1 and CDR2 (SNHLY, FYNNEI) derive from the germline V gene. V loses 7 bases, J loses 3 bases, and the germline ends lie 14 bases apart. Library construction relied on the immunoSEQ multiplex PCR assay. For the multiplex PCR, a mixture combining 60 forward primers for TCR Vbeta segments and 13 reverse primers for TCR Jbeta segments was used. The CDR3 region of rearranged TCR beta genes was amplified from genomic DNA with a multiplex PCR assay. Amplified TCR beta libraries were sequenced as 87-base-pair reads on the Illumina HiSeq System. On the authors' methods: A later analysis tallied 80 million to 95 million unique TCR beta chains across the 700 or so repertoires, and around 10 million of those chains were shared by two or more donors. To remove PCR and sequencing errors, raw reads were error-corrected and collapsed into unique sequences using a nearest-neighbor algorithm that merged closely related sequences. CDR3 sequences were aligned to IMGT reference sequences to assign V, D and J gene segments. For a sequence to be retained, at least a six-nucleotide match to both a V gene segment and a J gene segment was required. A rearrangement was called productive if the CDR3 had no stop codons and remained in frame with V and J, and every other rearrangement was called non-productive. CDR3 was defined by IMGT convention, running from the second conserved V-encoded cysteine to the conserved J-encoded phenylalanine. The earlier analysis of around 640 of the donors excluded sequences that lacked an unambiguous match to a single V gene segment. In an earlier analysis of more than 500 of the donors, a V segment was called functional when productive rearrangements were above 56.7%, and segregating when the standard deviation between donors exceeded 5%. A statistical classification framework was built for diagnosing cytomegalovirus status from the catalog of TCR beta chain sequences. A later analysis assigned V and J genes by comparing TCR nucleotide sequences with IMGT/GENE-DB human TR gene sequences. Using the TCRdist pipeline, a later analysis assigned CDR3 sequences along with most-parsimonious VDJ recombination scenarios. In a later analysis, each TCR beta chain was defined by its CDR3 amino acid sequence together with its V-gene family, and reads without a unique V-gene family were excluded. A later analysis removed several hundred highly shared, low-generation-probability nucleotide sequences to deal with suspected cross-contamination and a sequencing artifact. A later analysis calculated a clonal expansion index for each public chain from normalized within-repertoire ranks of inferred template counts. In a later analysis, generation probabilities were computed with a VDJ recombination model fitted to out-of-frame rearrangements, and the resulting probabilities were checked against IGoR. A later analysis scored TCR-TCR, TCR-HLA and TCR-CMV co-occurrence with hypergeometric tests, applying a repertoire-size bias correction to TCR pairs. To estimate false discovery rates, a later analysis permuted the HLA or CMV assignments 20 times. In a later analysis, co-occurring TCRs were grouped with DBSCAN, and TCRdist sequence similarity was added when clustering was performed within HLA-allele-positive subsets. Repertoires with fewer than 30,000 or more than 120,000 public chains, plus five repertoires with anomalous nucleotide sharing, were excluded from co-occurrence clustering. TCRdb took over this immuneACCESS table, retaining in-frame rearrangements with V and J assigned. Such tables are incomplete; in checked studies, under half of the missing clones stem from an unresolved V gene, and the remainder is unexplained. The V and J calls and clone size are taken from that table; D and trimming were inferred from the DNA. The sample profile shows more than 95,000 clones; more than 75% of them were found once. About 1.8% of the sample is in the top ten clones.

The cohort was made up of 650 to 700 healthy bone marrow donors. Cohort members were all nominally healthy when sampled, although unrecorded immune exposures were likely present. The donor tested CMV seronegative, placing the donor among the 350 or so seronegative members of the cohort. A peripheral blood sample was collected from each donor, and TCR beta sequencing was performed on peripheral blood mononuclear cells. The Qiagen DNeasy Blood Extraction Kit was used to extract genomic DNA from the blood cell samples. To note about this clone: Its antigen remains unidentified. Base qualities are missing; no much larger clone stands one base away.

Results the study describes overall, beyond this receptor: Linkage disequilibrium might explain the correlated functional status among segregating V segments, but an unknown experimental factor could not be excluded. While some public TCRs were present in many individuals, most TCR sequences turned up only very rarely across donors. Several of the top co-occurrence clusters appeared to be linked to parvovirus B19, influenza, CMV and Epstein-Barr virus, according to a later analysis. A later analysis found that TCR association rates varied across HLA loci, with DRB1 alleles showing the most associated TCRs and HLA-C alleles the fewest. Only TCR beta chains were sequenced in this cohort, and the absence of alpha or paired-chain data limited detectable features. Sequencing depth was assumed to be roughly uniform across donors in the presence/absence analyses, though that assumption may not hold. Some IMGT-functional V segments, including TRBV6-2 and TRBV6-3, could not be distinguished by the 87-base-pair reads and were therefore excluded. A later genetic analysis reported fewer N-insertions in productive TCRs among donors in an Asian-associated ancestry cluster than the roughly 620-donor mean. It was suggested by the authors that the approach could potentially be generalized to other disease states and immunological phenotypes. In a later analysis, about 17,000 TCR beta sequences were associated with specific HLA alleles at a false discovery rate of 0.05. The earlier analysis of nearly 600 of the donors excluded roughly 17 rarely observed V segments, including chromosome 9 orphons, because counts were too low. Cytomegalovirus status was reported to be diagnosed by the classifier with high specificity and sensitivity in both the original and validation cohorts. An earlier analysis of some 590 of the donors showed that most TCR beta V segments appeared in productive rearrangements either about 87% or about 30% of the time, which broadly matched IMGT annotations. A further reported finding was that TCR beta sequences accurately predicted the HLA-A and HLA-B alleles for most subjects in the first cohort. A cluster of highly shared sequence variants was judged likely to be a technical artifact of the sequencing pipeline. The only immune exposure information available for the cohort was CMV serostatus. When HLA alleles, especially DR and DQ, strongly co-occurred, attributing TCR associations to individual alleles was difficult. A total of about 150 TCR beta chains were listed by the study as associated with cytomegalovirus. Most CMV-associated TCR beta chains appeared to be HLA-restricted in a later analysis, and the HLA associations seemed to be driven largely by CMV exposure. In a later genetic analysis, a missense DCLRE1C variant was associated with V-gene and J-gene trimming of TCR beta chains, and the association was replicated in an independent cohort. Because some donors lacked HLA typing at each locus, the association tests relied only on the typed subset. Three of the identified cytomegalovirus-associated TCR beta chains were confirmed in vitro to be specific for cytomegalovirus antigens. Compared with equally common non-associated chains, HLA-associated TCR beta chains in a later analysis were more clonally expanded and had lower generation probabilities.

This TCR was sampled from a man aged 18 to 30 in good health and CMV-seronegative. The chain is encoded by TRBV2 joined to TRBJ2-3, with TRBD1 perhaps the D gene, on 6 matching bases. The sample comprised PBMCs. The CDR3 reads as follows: CASKPGHQTDTQYF. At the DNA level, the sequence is TGTGCCAGCAAACCGGGACATCAGACAGATACGCAGTATTTT.